Below are 13 T cell receptor beta chains sequenced from a single sample in a study of T cell clonality in common variable immunodeficiency. Sequenced by immunoSEQ multiplex PCR; TCRdb stores in-frame clones only, minus some. The repertoire consists of approximately 52,000 clones, none detected only once. Material: peripheral blood mononuclear cells. The source is a person aged 18 to 70 in good health.

This clone was seen ten or more times. The read falls 3 residues short of the CDR3 end, and the missing part is taken from the germline J gene. This rearrangement joins TRBV20-1 to TRBJ2-5; 7 nucleotides agree with TRBD1. Germline V gives CDR1 DFQATT, CDR2 SNEGSKA (reference sequence). This CDR3 spans 16 amino acids. V dropped 0 bases and J dropped 2; count of bases not matched to a gene: 9. Partial CDR3 DNA: TGCAGTGCTAGAGATTCTCGACAGGGTTGGCAAGAGACC. As protein: CSARDSRQGWQET. The full-length CDR3 reads as CSARDSRQGWQETQYF.

Comment on this clone: A much larger clone lies a single base off, so this may be a read error. Sequencing ends 3 residues short of the CDR3 end; the germline J gene provides the rest. The chain carries TRBV7-7 and TRBJ2-5; possible D gene TRBD1, 6 bases. The germline V gene encodes CDR1 SSHAT and CDR2 FNYEAQ (reference sequence). The CDR3 length is 15 residues. The CDR3 DNA, read in part, is TGTGCTAGCAGCCCCCAGGGGTTACGCACAGATACC. Translating it yields CASSPQGLRTDT. The entire CDR3 is CASSPQGLRTDTQYF. Drawing the rest from reference TRBV7-7 and TRBJ2-5, the complete variable domain is GAGVSQSPRYKVTKRGQDVTLRCDPISSHATLYWYQQALGQGPEFLTYFNYEAQPDKSGLPSDRFSAERPEGSISTLTIQRTEQRDSAMYRCASSPQGLRTDTQYFGPGTRLLVL.

This clone has just a few counts. Coverage ceases 3 residues before the CDR3 finishes, and the germline J gene fills in the end. V is TRBV19 and J is TRBJ1-6, with TRBD1 as a possible D gene (6 bases). Germline V gives CDR1 LNHDA, CDR2 SQIVND (reference sequence). This CDR3 region has 17 residues. Between the trimmed V and J ends, which lost 3 bases and 8 bases, there was a span of 20 bases. The chain's CDR3 is CASSIGSLSRGYSPLHF. The CDR3 DNA, read in part, is TGTGCCAGTAGTATCGGGTCGTTGTCAAGGGGGTATTCACCC.

This clone came up a few times. The read halts 3 residues ahead of the CDR3 end, with the missing end drawn from the germline J gene. Distinct nucleotide sequences in the sample also encode this CDR3. The rearrangement joins TRBV6-1 to TRBJ1-6; no clear D. The CDR3 is 13 amino acids. The V gene's germline CDR1 is MNHNS and CDR2 SASEGT. Trimming cost V 6 bases and J 12 bases, with 15 bases left between them. The covered CDR3 bases are TGTGCCAGCAGCGAATCCCTAGGTGGACCC. This translates into CASSESLGGP. The entire CDR3 sequence reads CASSESLGGPLHF.

This clone was found many times. The CDR3 end is not reached by the read, which stops 3 residues before it; the germline J gene fills it in. J is TRBJ2-1 and V is TRBV20-1, with a tentative D call TRBD2 (5 bases). Germline V gene lookup returns CDR1 DFQATT and CDR2 SNEGSKA (reference sequence). The CDR3 has 15 amino acids. Trimming shortened V by 5 bases and J by 0 bases, and 14 bases separated the two germline ends. CDR3 amino acids: CSAHTGVNSYNEQFF. Partial CDR3 DNA: TGCAGTGCTCACACCGGGGTTAACTCCTACAATGAG.

There are many counts of this clone. From the germline J gene comes the end of the CDR3, since the read stops 3 residues before it. The rearrangement joins TRBV20-1 to TRBJ2-1; tentative D call: TRBD1 (5 bases). The V end was cut by 1 base, the J end by 7 bases, with 8 bases between. The CDR3 extends over 12 amino acids. CDR1 and CDR2 from the germline V gene are DFQATT and SNEGSKA (reference sequence). CDR3 residues: CSARGGRNEQFF. The sequenced part of the CDR3 DNA is TGCAGTGCTAGAGGGGGCCGGAATGAG.

This clone was seen many times. The read finishes 3 residues shy of the CDR3 end, and the germline J gene is used to complete it. The V call is TRBV5-1, the J call TRBJ2-1; 7 nucleotides align to TRBD2. After removal of 0 bases from V and 4 bases from J, the junction contained 7 bases not matched to a gene. This CDR3 is 16 amino acids long. Germline CDR1 is SGHRS and CDR2 is YFSETQ. Here the CDR3 reads CASSLGGLDNYNEQFF. CDR3 DNA, as far as it was read: TGCGCCAGCAGCTTGGGAGGACTAGATAATTACAATGAG. The full variable domain, in which reference TRBV5-1 and TRBJ2-1 provide the parts outside the CDR3, is KAGVTQTPRYLIKTRGQQVTLSCSPISGHRSVSWYQQTPGQGLQFLFEYFSETQRNKGNFPGRFSGRQFSNSRSEMNVSTLELGDSALYLCASSLGGLDNYNEQFFGPGTRLTVL.

With respect to this clone: The CDR3 end lies 3 residues beyond the end of the read and is filled in from the germline J gene. V gene TRBV18 combines with J gene TRBJ1-3; D remains unclear. The CDR3 is made up of 14 amino acids. Trimming stripped 3 bases from V and 0 bases from J, with 6 bases between. Germline CDR1 reads KGHSH; CDR2 reads LQKENI. The CDR3 is CASSPINSGNTIYF. The covered CDR3 bases are TGTGCCAGCTCACCTATAAACTCTGGAAACACC.

This clone was observed a handful of times. With the read ending 3 residues before the CDR3 end, the germline J gene is used to fill in that end. The chain recombines TRBV5-1 with TRBJ2-1; 10 bases line up with TRBD2. The CDR3 is 16 residues long. V lost 1 base, J lost 5 bases, and 6 bases stayed unmatched. Germline V lookup: CDR1 SGHRS, CDR2 YFSETQ. This chain's CDR3 is CASSLYGLAGDNEQFF. The CDR3 DNA, read in part, is TGCGCCAGCAGCTTGTATGGGCTAGCGGGAGACAATGAG. Drawing the rest from reference TRBV5-1 and TRBJ2-1, the complete variable domain is KAGVTQTPRYLIKTRGQQVTLSCSPISGHRSVSWYQQTPGQGLQFLFEYFSETQRNKGNFPGRFSGRQFSNSRSEMNVSTLELGDSALYLCASSLYGLAGDNEQFFGPGTRLTVL.

This clone was seen ten or more times. Read coverage stops 3 residues before the CDR3 terminus; the germline J gene supplies the remainder. The chain combines TRBV19 with TRBJ1-6; TRBD1 matches 7 bases. Germline V gives CDR1 LNHDA, CDR2 SQIVND (reference sequence). The CDR3 has 16 residues. Losses at the gene ends were 0 bases for V and 7 bases for J; bases not matched to a gene: 6. This CDR3 is CASSIDVGQENSPLHF. The part of the CDR3 DNA that was read is TGTGCCAGTAGTATAGATGTCGGACAGGAAAATTCACCC.

This clone was detected many times. The read ends 3 residues before the CDR3 terminus; that terminus is restored from the germline J gene. The chain recombines TRBV6-1 with TRBJ1-1; D gene ambiguous. The CDR3 runs to 13 residues. Germline V gene data show CDR1 as MNHNS and CDR2 as SASEGT. V lost 2 bases and J lost 1, with 5 bases in between. Partial CDR3 DNA: TGTGCCAGCAGTGAACAGAGGAACACTGAA. It translates to CASSEQRNTE. The complete CDR3 sequence is CASSEQRNTEAFF.

This clone showed up many times. Sequencing ends 3 residues short of the CDR3 end; the germline J gene provides the rest. This chain links TRBV20-1 with TRBJ2-1; 11 bases match TRBD2. Germline assignment: CDR1 DFQATT and CDR2 SNEGSKA (reference sequence). This CDR3 contains 16 residues. V lost 3 bases and J lost 4; bases outside the gene matches: 8. The CDR3 bases that were read are TGCAGTGCTAGTTCCCCCACTAGCGGGAGATACAATGAG. Its protein is CSASSPTSGRYNE. The entire CDR3 sequence reads CSASSPTSGRYNEQFF.

There are many counts of this clone. The read ends 3 residues early relative to the CDR3; the germline J gene fills the gap. The chain has TRBV5-6 and TRBJ2-5, with 8 bases that match TRBD2. The CDR3 loop spans 15 amino acids. The J segment lost 4 bases and the V segment lost 1 base, leaving 6 bases of the junction unmatched. Germline assignment: CDR1 SGHDT and CDR2 YYEEEE. The CDR3 region is CASSLKVAGTETQYF. CDR3 DNA (partial): TGTGCCAGCAGCTTGAAGGTAGCGGGAACAGAGACC.